A single T cell receptor beta chain is shown here with its context. This record belongs to a study of blood T cell repertoires in COVID-19. In the study overall: Collection of acute and convalescent COVID-19 samples took place in the United States, Italy and Spain. PBMCs, B-cell-depleted T cells, or T cells were the source of the cDNA or gDNA that made up the material.

V lost 2 bases and J lost 3, with 14 bases in between. CDR3 size: 16 residues. From germline, CDR1 is SNHLY and CDR2 FYNNEI. In the study's own analysis: Reference gene primer amplification gave nucleated cell count estimates. TCRdb keeps only in-frame clones here, not all; method: immunoSEQ multiplex PCR. That table is the source of V, J and clone size, and D and trimming were worked out from the DNA. The profile shows 120,000 or so clones, roughly 80% of them singletons. The rearrangement uses TRBV2 and TRBJ1-5; D might be TRBD1 (5 bases). The sequencing input was peripheral blood. The sequence derives from a human donor in a cohort sampled during active COVID-19. CDR3 amino acids: CASSERGLGLNQPQHF. In DNA form, the CDR3 reads TGTGCCAGCAGTGAAAGGGGACTAGGGCTCAATCAGCCCCAGCATTTT.